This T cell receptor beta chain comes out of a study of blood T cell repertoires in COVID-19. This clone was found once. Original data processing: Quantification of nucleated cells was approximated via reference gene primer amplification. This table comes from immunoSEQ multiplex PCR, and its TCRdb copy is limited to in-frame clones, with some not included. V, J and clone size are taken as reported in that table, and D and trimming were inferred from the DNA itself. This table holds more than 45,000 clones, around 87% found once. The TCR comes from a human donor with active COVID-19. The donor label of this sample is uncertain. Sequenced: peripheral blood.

CDR3 in amino acids: CASSPGGFDNEKLFF. For the CDR3, the DNA is TGTGCCAGCAGTCCAGGGGGCTTTGATAATGAAAAACTGTTTTTT. V and J are TRBV2 and TRBJ1-4; 8 positions match TRBD1. From germline, CDR1 is SNHLY and CDR2 FYNNEI. CDR3 length: 15 residues. V lost 5 bases to trimming and J lost 4 bases; unmatched junction nucleotides: 6.